The next 6 T cell receptor beta chains were all read from a single sample in a study of response to subunit inactivated influenza vaccine. TCRdb processed the RT-PCR reads anew with MiXCR; each CDR3 protein has one entry. The profile shows approximately 730,000 distinct CDR3 sequences, about 15% of them singletons. The specimen comprised PBMCs from blood, sampled 14 to 15 days before vaccination. The receptors here all came from a middle-aged man who received an inactivated influenza vaccine.

This clonotype was seen many times. This chain connects TRBV7-2 to TRBJ1-5, with 9 bases identical to TRBD1. The germline gives CDR1 SGHTA, CDR2 FQGNSA. CDR3 length: 14 amino acids. J lost 7 bases, V lost 7 bases, and 8 bases had no gene match. The CDR3: CASTRQGEGQPQHF. The CDR3 nucleotides read TGTGCCAGCACCCGACAGGGGGAAGGACAGCCCCAGCATTTT. Full variable domain (missing parts from reference TRBV7-2 and TRBJ1-5): GAGVSQSPSNKVTEKGKDVELRCDPISGHTALYWYRQSLGQGLEFLIYFQGNSAPDKSGLPSDRFSAERTGGSVSTLTIQRTQQEDSAVYLCASTRQGEGQPQHFGDGTRLSIL.

This chain joins TRBV4-3 and TRBJ2-3; TRBD1 aligns across 7 bases. J gave up 2 bases and V 0 bases, and 8 bases lay outside the gene matches. Per germline, CDR1 LGHNA and CDR2 YSLEER. CDR3 length equals 17 residues. This chain's CDR3 is CASSQDDGQENTDTQYF. The CDR3, as DNA: TGCGCCAGCAGCCAAGATGACGGACAGGAGAACACAGATACGCAGTATTTT.

The chain carries TRBV7-2 and TRBJ2-7, with D tentatively TRBD1 (8 bases). The V gene's germline CDR1 is SGHTA and CDR2 FQGNSA. V dropped 5 bases and J dropped 4 bases, with 15 bases sitting between them. The CDR3 covers 14 residues. CDR3 in amino acids: CASSPLQGGYEQYF. The CDR3, as DNA: TGTGCCAGCAGCCCGTTACAGGGGGGGTACGAGCAGTACTTC.

In this sample, this clonotype turned up a few times. The chain joins TRBV7-9 to TRBJ2-1; D is perhaps TRBD1 or TRBD2 (7 bases each). Germline V CDR1 and CDR2: SEHNR, FQNEAQ (reference sequence). The CDR3 runs 14 residues. V was shortened by 5 bases and J by 9 bases, with 17 bases between the two germline ends. DNA of the CDR3: TGTGCCAGCAGCCCCGCCAGGGGGGGGCCTGAGCAGTTCTTC. Encoded protein: CASSPARGGPEQFF.

This clonotype was counted only a few times. The chain is built from TRBV28 and TRBJ2-1; 14 bases match TRBD2. Germline-derived CDR1 and CDR2 are MDHEN and SYDVKM. This CDR3 is 15 amino acids long. V gave up 5 bases and J gave up 8 bases; unmatched junction bases: 5. In nucleotides, the CDR3 is TGTGCCAGCAGTGAGACTAGCGGGGGGGCTTATGAGCAGTTCTTC. Translated, it gives CASSETSGGAYEQFF. The full variable domain, completed using reference TRBV28 and TRBJ2-1, is DVKVTQSSRYLVKRTGEKVFLECVQDMDHENMFWYRQDPGLGLRLIYFSYDVKMKEKGDIPEGYSVSREKKERFSLILESASTNQTSMYLCASSETSGGAYEQFFGPGTRLTVL.

This clonotype was picked up a small number of times. The chain combines TRBV6-2 or TRBV6-3 with TRBJ2-5; TRBD2 agrees at 12 bases. J lost 5 bases, V lost 4 bases, and 8 bases had no gene match. The CDR3 has 16 residues. Germline CDR1 MNHEY, CDR2 SVGEGT. CDR3 region: CASSSGLAGRLETQYF. The DNA for the CDR3 is TGTGCCAGCAGTTCCGGACTAGCGGGGAGGCTGGAGACCCAGTACTTC.